The rows below give T cell receptor beta chains drawn from one sample of a study of shared clonotypes between healthy human individuals. Only in-frame clones appear in the TCRdb table, and some are missing; sequencing was by immunoSEQ multiplex PCR. The sample holds about 2.1 million clones, 93% seen once. The sequenced material came from naive CD8+ T cells from PBMCs. All receptors derive from a man aged 18 to 30 in good health. Some clones in this sample may be carry-over from other donors' samples. CDR3s include the opening cysteine and the closing phenylalanine or tryptophan. A D gene is named only where the DNA matches it firmly. The size entry is marked missing in some rows and otherwise reads once, few, many or a size class.

J: TRBJ1-1
V: TRBV4-1
D: TRBD1
size: -
DNA: TGCGCCAGCAGCCTCAGGGGACAGCTTAACACTGAAGCTTTCTTT
CDR3: CASSLRGQLNTEAFF

J: TRBJ2-7
V: TRBV15
D: -
size: -
DNA: TGTGCCACCAGCGACCGGGACGGCTCCTACGAGCAGTACTTC
CDR3: CATSDRDGSYEQYF

J: TRBJ2-1
V: TRBV5-1
D: -
size: -
DNA: TGCGCCAGCGTGGGGTCGGCCCTAAATGAGCAGTTCTTC
CDR3: CASVGSALNEQFF

J: TRBJ2-1
V: TRBV7-2
D: -
size: -
DNA: TGTGCCAGCAGCTTGGGGGGTAGCGGCAATGAGCAGTTCTTC
CDR3: CASSLGGSGNEQFF

J: TRBJ2-1
V: TRBV4-1
D: TRBD2
size: -
DNA: TGCGCCAGCAGCCAATCCGGGGGGGTTGAGCAGTTCTTC
CDR3: CASSQSGGVEQFF

J: TRBJ2-7
V: TRBV28
D: TRBD2
size: -
DNA: TGTGCCAGCAGTTTATTCCGGGGACTAGCGTACGAGCAGTACTTC
CDR3: CASSLFRGLAYEQYF

J: TRBJ2-1
V: TRBV28
D: -
size: -
DNA: TGTGCCAGCAGTTTTGACTTCAGCTCCTACAATGAGCAGTTCTTC
CDR3: CASSFDFSSYNEQFF

J: TRBJ1-3
V: TRBV5-1
D: -
size: -
DNA: TGCGCCAGCAGCTTGGAGGCCTCGCGCCCTGGAAACACCATATATTTT
CDR3: CASSLEASRPGNTIYF

J: TRBJ1-2
V: TRBV10-3
D: TRBD1
size: -
DNA: TGTGCCATCAGAGCTGGACAGGGGATTAAGAACTATGGCTACACCTTC
CDR3: CAIRAGQGIKNYGYTF

J: TRBJ2-2
V: TRBV28
D: -
size: -
DNA: TGTGCCAGCAGTCCACCCGGGGCCTTGAGGAACACCGGGGAGCTGTTTTTT
CDR3: CASSPPGALRNTGELFF

J: TRBJ1-2
V: TRBV9
D: -
size: -
DNA: TGTGCCAGCAGCGTAGACTCCAACCCCCTCGCGAGAGGCTACACCTTC
CDR3: CASSVDSNPLARGYTF

J: TRBJ1-5
V: TRBV7-9
D: -
size: few
DNA: TGTGCCAGCAGGGGTGGTAGCAATCAGCCCCAGCATTTT
CDR3: CASRGGSNQPQHF

J: TRBJ2-7
V: TRBV27
D: TRBD2
size: -
DNA: TGTGCCAGCAGCCTCCGGGGTCGGGGGGGTAGCTACGAGCAGTACTTC
CDR3: CASSLRGRGGSYEQYF

J: TRBJ2-7
V: TRBV5-1
D: -
size: -
DNA: TGCGCCAGCAGCTTGGAGGCAGGGGGGCTAAGCTCCTACGAGCAGTACTTC
CDR3: CASSLEAGGLSSYEQYF

J: TRBJ2-3
V: TRBV27
D: TRBD1
size: -
DNA: TGTGCCAGCAGTCCAACCGGGACAGGGGGCGGGGAAGATACGCAGTATTTT
CDR3: CASSPTGTGGGEDTQYF

J: TRBJ2-1
V: TRBV6-5
D: -
size: -
DNA: TGTGCCAGCAGTTACTCAGGGAGTACCTACAATGAGCAGTTCTTC
CDR3: CASSYSGSTYNEQFF

J: TRBJ1-1
V: TRBV9
D: TRBD1
size: -
DNA: TGTGCCAGCAGCGTAGAGGGGGCGAGAGCTTTCTTT
CDR3: CASSVEGARAFF

J: TRBJ2-3
V: TRBV14
D: -
size: once
DNA: TGTGCCAGCAGCCAAGGGACGGTTTCTAGCACAGATACGCAGTATTTT
CDR3: CASSQGTVSSTDTQYF

J: TRBJ2-1
V: TRBV6-5
D: -
size: -
DNA: TGTGCCAGCAGCACCAACAGGGTCAATGAGCAGTTCTTC
CDR3: CASSTNRVNEQFF

J: TRBJ1-4
V: TRBV4-1
D: -
size: few
DNA: TGCGCCAGCAGCCAAACCCGACTGAGCAATGAAAAACTGTTTTTT
CDR3: CASSQTRLSNEKLFF

J: TRBJ2-7
V: TRBV4-1
D: TRBD2
size: -
DNA: TGCGCCAGCAGCCAAGAGCCTAGCGGGAGCTACGAGCAGTACTTC
CDR3: CASSQEPSGSYEQYF

J: TRBJ2-3
V: TRBV10-3
D: -
size: -
DNA: TGTGCCATCAGTGAGCCGCCTAGCGGCACAGATACGCAGTATTTT
CDR3: CAISEPPSGTDTQYF

J: TRBJ1-5
V: TRBV4-1
D: TRBD1
size: -
DNA: TGCGCCAGCAGCCTCGGACAGGGTGGGGATCAGCCCCAGCATTTT
CDR3: CASSLGQGGDQPQHF

J: TRBJ2-2
V: TRBV6-1
D: TRBD2
size: -
DNA: TGTGCCAGTCGAATAGCGGGAGGGAACACCGGGGAGCTGTTTTTT
CDR3: CASRIAGGNTGELFF

J: TRBJ2-7
V: TRBV7-8
D: TRBD2
size: -
DNA: TGTGCCAGCAGCTCCGGACTAGCGGGAGGAGGGCCCTACGAGCAGTACTTC
CDR3: CASSSGLAGGGPYEQYF

J: TRBJ1-1
V: TRBV9
D: -
size: -
DNA: TGTGCCAGCAGCTCAGTTGGGGGCACTGAAGCTTTCTTT
CDR3: CASSSVGGTEAFF

J: TRBJ1-1
V: TRBV6-5
D: -
size: -
DNA: TGTGCCAGCAGTTACTCGATGGGGGGGGCTGAAGCTTTCTTT
CDR3: CASSYSMGGAEAFF

J: TRBJ2-3
V: TRBV9
D: -
size: -
DNA: TGTGCCAGCAGCGTAGTCGGCAGGGGAAACACAGATACGCAGTATTTT
CDR3: CASSVVGRGNTDTQYF

J: TRBJ1-2
V: TRBV4-2
D: TRBD1
size: -
DNA: TGTGCCAGCAGCCAAGAGGGACAGGGGGCGCGGCGCACCTTC
CDR3: CASSQEGQGARRTF

J: TRBJ2-7
V: TRBV5-8
D: -
size: -
DNA: TGTGCCAGCAGCTTGTTACGGGGCTCCTACGAGCAGTACTTC
CDR3: CASSLLRGSYEQYF

J: TRBJ1-4
V: TRBV4-1
D: -
size: -
DNA: TGCGCCAGCAGCCCCGGAACGGGGGAGACTAATGAAAAACTGTTTTTT
CDR3: CASSPGTGETNEKLFF

J: TRBJ2-1
V: TRBV7-2
D: -
size: -
DNA: TGTGCCAGCAGCTTATGGGGCCCCCGGGATGAGCAGTTCTTC
CDR3: CASSLWGPRDEQFF

J: TRBJ1-1
V: TRBV7-9
D: -
size: -
DNA: TGTGCCAGCGTGGGGGGGTACGGAACTGAAGCTTTCTTT
CDR3: CASVGGYGTEAFF

J: TRBJ1-4
V: TRBV27
D: TRBD1
size: -
DNA: TGTGCCAGCAGTTCAAACTCGGGACAGGGTTATGAAAAACTGTTTTTT
CDR3: CASSSNSGQGYEKLFF

J: TRBJ1-1
V: TRBV5-1
D: TRBD1
size: -
DNA: TGCGCCAGCAGCGTATCCGGGACAGGGGCGAACACTGAAGCTTTCTTT
CDR3: CASSVSGTGANTEAFF

J: TRBJ2-3
V: TRBV27
D: TRBD1
size: -
DNA: TGTGCCAGCCAAACTAAGGACAGGGTGGGAGCCACAGATACGCAGTATTTT
CDR3: CASQTKDRVGATDTQYF

J: TRBJ2-7
V: TRBV6-1
D: TRBD2
size: -
DNA: TGTGCCAGCAGTCCTACGACTAGCGGGTCCGAGCAGTACTTC
CDR3: CASSPTTSGSEQYF

J: TRBJ1-5
V: TRBV27
D: -
size: -
DNA: TGTGCCAGCCGCCCGGATTATAGCAATCAGCCCCAGCATTTT
CDR3: CASRPDYSNQPQHF

J: TRBJ2-7
V: TRBV6-5
D: -
size: -
DNA: TGTGCCAGCAGTTCATCTACAGGCGAGCAGTACTTC
CDR3: CASSSSTGEQYF

J: TRBJ2-5
V: TRBV28
D: -
size: -
DNA: TGTGCCAGCAGCCCCTTTACGGAGACCCAGTACTTC
CDR3: CASSPFTETQYF

J: TRBJ2-2
V: TRBV14
D: -
size: -
DNA: TGTGCCAGCAGCCTCCTTGAATGGGGGTCCGGGGAGCTGTTTTTT
CDR3: CASSLLEWGSGELFF

J: TRBJ1-2
V: TRBV27
D: -
size: once
DNA: TGTGCCAGCAGTTTAAGGGGGATCGGCGGCTACACCTTC
CDR3: CASSLRGIGGYTF

J: TRBJ2-7
V: TRBV15
D: -
size: -
DNA: TGTGCCACCGCTAGCAGTGTCTACGAGCAGTACTTC
CDR3: CATASSVYEQYF

J: TRBJ2-2
V: TRBV18
D: -
size: once
DNA: TGTGCCAGCTCACCACCCCGGACAGCGAACACCGGGGAGCTGTTTTTT
CDR3: CASSPPRTANTGELFF

J: TRBJ1-1
V: TRBV30
D: -
size: -
DNA: TGTGCCTGGAGTCTTGACAGCGGGGGAACTGAAGCTTTCTTT
CDR3: CAWSLDSGGTEAFF

J: TRBJ2-1
V: TRBV28
D: TRBD2
size: once
DNA: TGTGCCAGCAGCCAGACTAGCGGGCAAGACAATGAGCAGTTCTTC
CDR3: CASSQTSGQDNEQFF

J: TRBJ2-1
V: TRBV25-1
D: -
size: -
DNA: TGTGCCAGCAGTGATCCCTCCAGGGGACCCTACAATGAGCAGTTCTTC
CDR3: CASSDPSRGPYNEQFF

J: TRBJ1-4
V: TRBV9
D: TRBD1
size: few
DNA: TGTGCCAGCAGCCCGCGGACAGGGAGAGGGACTAATGAAAAACTGTTTTTT
CDR3: CASSPRTGRGTNEKLFF

J: TRBJ2-1
V: TRBV7-9
D: TRBD2
size: -
DNA: TGTGCCAGCAGCGCCCGGGAGGGCCGCTACAATGAGCAGTTCTTC
CDR3: CASSAREGRYNEQFF

J: TRBJ1-2
V: TRBV9
D: -
size: -
DNA: TGTGCCAGCAGCGCGGACAGTAAGGCCTATGGCTACACCTTC
CDR3: CASSADSKAYGYTF

J: TRBJ2-7
V: TRBV18
D: -
size: -
DNA: TGTGCCAGCTCACCGGGGACAGGGATTGGGACTAGTCCCTACGAGCAGTACTTC
CDR3: CASSPGTGIGTSPYEQYF

J: TRBJ2-1
V: TRBV9
D: TRBD2
size: once
DNA: TGTGCCAGCAGCGCTGTAGCGGGAGAGGTTCGTGAGCAGTTCTTC
CDR3: CASSAVAGEVREQFF

J: TRBJ1-1
V: TRBV9
D: TRBD1
size: -
DNA: TGTGCCAGCACCCGTGGTAGGGGGCTGAACACTGAAGCTTTCTTT
CDR3: CASTRGRGLNTEAFF

J: TRBJ2-7
V: TRBV30
D: TRBD2
size: -
DNA: TGTGCCTGGACCGGACTAGCCCTCGAGCAGTACTTC
CDR3: CAWTGLALEQYF

J: TRBJ2-3
V: TRBV14
D: TRBD1
size: -
DNA: TGTGCCAGCAGCCCGAACTCTCAGGGGGAAAAAGGAGATACGCAGTATTTT
CDR3: CASSPNSQGEKGDTQYF

J: TRBJ2-1
V: TRBV5-1
D: -
size: -
DNA: TGCGCCAGCAGCTTGGGGCAGGGGGGCCTTTACGACAATGAGCAGTTCTTC
CDR3: CASSLGQGGLYDNEQFF

J: TRBJ2-7
V: TRBV7-6
D: -
size: -
DNA: TGTGCCAGCAGCTCAGACAACTACGAGCAGTACTTC
CDR3: CASSSDNYEQYF

J: TRBJ2-1
V: TRBV19
D: -
size: -
DNA: TGTGCCAGTAGTATAGCGGCAGGGAGATCTTACAATGAGCAGTTCTTC
CDR3: CASSIAAGRSYNEQFF

J: TRBJ1-2
V: TRBV9
D: TRBD1
size: -
DNA: TGTGCCAGCAGCGTAGGAGGGACAGAGTATGGCTACACCTTC
CDR3: CASSVGGTEYGYTF